The T cell receptor (beta chain) under discussion was sequenced for a study of vaccination effects on CD4 cells after COVID-19. Study background: With the ViraFEST assay, the study expanded antigen-specific CD4+ T cells using viral peptide pools, then sequenced them. Study-wide findings and caveats: Limitations: small convalescent group and missing early post-infection timepoints.

This table comes from immunoSEQ multiplex PCR, and its TCRdb copy is limited to in-frame clones, with some not included. The table has tens of thousands of clones, about 74% seen once. Germline CDR1 and CDR2: SGHRS and YFSETQ. This CDR3 is built from 16 residues. V lost 7 bases, J lost 0 bases, and 16 bases lay in between. On approximately day 9 of culture, CD4+ T cells were separated out. All vaccine recipients tested negative for nucleocapsid antibodies and had never contracted SARS-CoV-2 infection. Half the medium was swapped for IL-2 medium on days 3 and 7. Regarding this clone: The antigen remains unidentified.

This clonotype was obtained from a human donor who received a COVID-19 vaccine. The chain carries TRBV5-1 and TRBJ2-2, with TRBD1 as a possible D gene (6 bases). Sequenced material: CD4+ T cells from PBMCs cultured without peptide, taken before COVID-19 vaccination. The CDR3 spells CASSGRQVANTGELFF. As DNA, the CDR3 is TGCGCCAGCTCAGGAAGACAGGTGGCGAACACCGGGGAGCTGTTTTTT.